A selection of T cell receptor beta chains follows, all from one sample in a study of blood T cell repertoires in COVID-19. The protocol was immunoSEQ multiplex PCR, while the TCRdb copy is restricted to in-frame clones and leaves out a portion. This table has roughly 400,000 clones, approximately 91% appearing once. The sequencing input was PBMCs or T cells enriched from blood (not recorded which). Source of these receptors: a woman aged 40 to 50 with acute COVID-19. Each CDR3 is given with its conserved first and last residue. The order of the fields is D gene, V gene, J gene, clone size, CDR3 DNA, CDR3 protein. D genes are given only for firm matches. Clone sizes are given selectively: once, few, many, or a class where the clone is expanded.

>NA|TRBV2|TRBJ1-3|NA
TGTGCCAGCAGGGCAGTTAACTCTGGAAACACCATATATTTT
CASRAVNSGNTIYF
>NA|TRBV29-1|TRBJ2-7|NA
TGCAGCGTTGTGGGCGGGGGCGGATACGAGCAGTACTTC
CSVVGGGGYEQYF
>TRBD1|TRBV6-1|TRBJ1-5|NA
TGTGCCAGCAGTGACCAGGGGGGAGGCAATCAGCCCCAGCATTTT
CASSDQGGGNQPQHF
>NA|TRBV6-5|TRBJ1-5|NA
TGTGCCAGCAGCACACAGGGCCAGCCCCAGCATTTT
CASSTQGQPQHF
>NA|TRBV3-1/TRBV3-2|TRBJ1-5|NA
TGTGCCAGCAGCCAAGGGGAGGGTCAGCCCCAGCATTTT
CASSQGEGQPQHF
>NA|TRBV5-1|TRBJ1-3|NA
TGCGCCAGCAGCTTGGCAGGGAATGGAAACACCATATATTTT
CASSLAGNGNTIYF
>TRBD1|TRBV5-4|TRBJ1-3|few
TGTGCCAGCAGCGGGACAGGGGTCGGAAACACCATATATTTT
CASSGTGVGNTIYF
>NA|TRBV5-6|TRBJ1-1|once
TGTGCCAGCAGCGCCGACAAGAACACTGAAGCTTTCTTT
CASSADKNTEAFF
>NA|TRBV5-1|TRBJ2-5|NA
TGCGCCAGCAGCTTGGCGCAGGGGGGTCAAGAGACCCAGTACTTC
CASSLAQGGQETQYF
>NA|TRBV5-6|TRBJ2-1|NA
TGTGCCAGCAGCTTCACGACTATCTACAATGAGCAGTTCTTC
CASSFTTIYNEQFF
>NA|TRBV20-1|TRBJ1-1|NA
TGCAGTGCTAGTCTGGCTGCTGAAGCTTTCTTT
CSASLAAEAFF
>NA|TRBV18|TRBJ1-4|NA
TGTGCCAGCTCACCCAGGGCAACTAATGAAAAACTGTTTTTT
CASSPRATNEKLFF
>NA|TRBV3-1/TRBV3-2|TRBJ2-2|NA
TGTGCCAGCAGCCAAGGGGGGACAAAAACCGGGGAGCTGTTTTTT
CASSQGGTKTGELFF
>TRBD2|TRBV24-1|TRBJ2-5|NA
TGTGCCACCATCCTGACTAGCGGGGAACAAGAGACCCAGTACTTC
CATILTSGEQETQYF
>TRBD2|TRBV19|TRBJ2-1|NA
TGTGCCAGTAGTATACGGCGGGGGACTAGCGGGGGGGCCCGCTACAATGAGCAGTTCTTC
CASSIRRGTSGGARYNEQFF
>NA|TRBV12-3/TRBV12-4|TRBJ1-1|NA
TGTGCCAGCAGTTTAGTTTTCGACACTGAAGCTTTCTTT
CASSLVFDTEAFF
>NA|TRBV27|TRBJ1-5|NA
TGTGCCAGCGCCTGGAGGGCCGATCAGCCCCAGCATTTT
CASAWRADQPQHF
>TRBD2|TRBV9|TRBJ2-7|NA
TGTGCCAGCAGCTCAAGACTAGCGGGGGGATCCTACGAGCAGTACTTC
CASSSRLAGGSYEQYF
>NA|TRBV19|TRBJ1-6|NA
TGTGCCAGTAGTATAAATCAGGGTGGCTCACCCCTCCACTTT
CASSINQGGSPLHF
>TRBD1|TRBV6-5|TRBJ1-3|NA
TGTGCCAGCAGGACAGGGAAGGCTGGAAACACCATATATTTT
CASRTGKAGNTIYF
>NA|TRBV2|TRBJ2-7|NA
TGTGCCAGCAGTGAAGCGGAGGACTACGATCGGGAGCAGTACTTC
CASSEAEDYDREQYF
>NA|TRBV19|TRBJ2-2|NA
TGTGCCAGTAGTATAGTCCGGGATACCGGGGAGCTGTTTTTT
CASSIVRDTGELFF
>NA|TRBV4-2|TRBJ1-4|NA
TGTGCCAGCAGCCCCAACTTGCAGGGGTCTAATGAAAAACTGTTTTTT
CASSPNLQGSNEKLFF
>NA|TRBV2|TRBJ1-5|once
TGTGCCAGCAGTAGGGAGCAACAGCCCCAGCATTTT
CASSREQQPQHF
>TRBD1|TRBV10-3|TRBJ1-2|NA
TGTGCCATCAGCTCGGACAGGGATGTCGGTGGCTACACCTTC
CAISSDRDVGGYTF
>NA|TRBV6-5|TRBJ1-2|few
TGTGCCAGCAGTTACTCGAACGGGGGAATTAATGGCTACACCTTC
CASSYSNGGINGYTF
>NA|TRBV27|TRBJ1-1|NA
TGTGCCAGCAGTCCTAAGGGGGGGGCTCTGAACACTGAAGCTTTCTTT
CASSPKGGALNTEAFF
>NA|TRBV10-3|TRBJ2-2|NA
TGTGCCATCCGTGCAGGGGACGTATTGGCCGGGGAGCTGTTTTTT
CAIRAGDVLAGELFF
>TRBD2|TRBV7-2|TRBJ2-3|NA
TGTGCCAGCAGCTTTATTGGCGGGGGTATGACAGATACGCAGTATTTT
CASSFIGGGMTDTQYF
>NA|TRBV15|TRBJ1-5|NA
TGTGCCACCAGCGCCGGGGGTAGAGGCAATCAGCCCCAGCATTTT
CATSAGGRGNQPQHF
>TRBD1|TRBV23-1|TRBJ1-2|NA
TGCGCCATCTCAATCCTTAGGACAGGGAACTATGGCTACACCTTC
CAISILRTGNYGYTF
>NA|TRBV11-2|TRBJ1-5|NA
TGTGCCAGCAGCGCACAGGGAGGCAATCAGCCCCAGCATTTT
CASSAQGGNQPQHF
>NA|TRBV4-1|TRBJ2-2|NA
TGCGCCAGCAGCCAAGACAGGGTCAACACCGGGGAGCTGTTTTTT
CASSQDRVNTGELFF
>NA|TRBV6-6|TRBJ2-1|NA
TGTGCCAGCAGCGCGCGCCCCCGGGGGAACAATGAGCAGTTCTTC
CASSARPRGNNEQFF
>TRBD1|TRBV3-1/TRBV3-2|TRBJ1-4|NA
TGTGCCAGCAGCTGGGACAGGACTAATGAAAAACTGTTTTTT
CASSWDRTNEKLFF
>NA|TRBV19|TRBJ1-6|NA
TGTGCCAGTAGGAGGACTTGGAATTCACCCCTCCACTTT
CASRRTWNSPLHF
>TRBD1|TRBV28|TRBJ2-5|NA
TGTGCCAGCAAATCCGGACAGGGGGGCAAAGAGACCCAGTACTTC
CASKSGQGGKETQYF
>NA|TRBV10-3|TRBJ1-5|once
TGTGCCATCAGCGACCAGGACAGCCATCAGCCCCAGCATTTT
CAISDQDSHQPQHF
>TRBD1|TRBV7-9|TRBJ2-1|NA
TGTGCCAGCAGCCGAGGGACAGCTAATGAGCAGTTCTTC
CASSRGTANEQFF
>TRBD1|TRBV28|TRBJ1-4|NA
TGTGCCAGCAGTTTGACGGGACAGGGGGATAATGAAAAACTGTTTTTT
CASSLTGQGDNEKLFF
>NA|TRBV3-1/TRBV3-2|TRBJ2-5|NA
TGTGCCAGCAGCCAAGTGGCAGTTCAAGAGACCCAGTACTTC
CASSQVAVQETQYF
>TRBD1|TRBV12-3/TRBV12-4|TRBJ1-1|NA
TGTGCCAGCAGCAATACAGGGGAGACTGAAGCTTTCTTT
CASSNTGETEAFF
>TRBD2|TRBV5-1|TRBJ2-5|NA
TGCGCCAGCAGCTTAAGCGGGGGGAACCAGTACTTC
CASSLSGGNQYF
>NA|TRBV7-9|TRBJ1-2|once
TGTGCCAGCAGCTTAGCGCGAGGAGGGAACTATGGCTACACCTTC
CASSLARGGNYGYTF
>NA|TRBV7-9|TRBJ2-1|NA
TGTGCCAGCAGCTTAGATGGGCCAAGGGGGAACTACAATGAGCAGTTCTTC
CASSLDGPRGNYNEQFF